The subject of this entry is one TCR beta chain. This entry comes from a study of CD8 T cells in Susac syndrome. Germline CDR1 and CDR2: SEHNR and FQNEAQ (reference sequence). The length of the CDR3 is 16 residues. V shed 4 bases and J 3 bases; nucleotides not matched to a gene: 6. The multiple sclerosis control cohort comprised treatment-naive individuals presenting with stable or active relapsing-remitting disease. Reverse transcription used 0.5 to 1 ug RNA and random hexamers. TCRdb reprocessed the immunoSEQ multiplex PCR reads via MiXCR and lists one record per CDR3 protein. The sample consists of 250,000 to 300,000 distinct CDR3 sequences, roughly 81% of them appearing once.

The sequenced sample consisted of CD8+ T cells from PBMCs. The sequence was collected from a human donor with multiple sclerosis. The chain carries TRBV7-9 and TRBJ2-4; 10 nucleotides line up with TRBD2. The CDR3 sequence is CASSSGLAALKNIQYF. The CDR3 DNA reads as TGTGCCAGCAGCTCCGGACTAGCGGCGCTCAAAAACATTCAGTACTTC.